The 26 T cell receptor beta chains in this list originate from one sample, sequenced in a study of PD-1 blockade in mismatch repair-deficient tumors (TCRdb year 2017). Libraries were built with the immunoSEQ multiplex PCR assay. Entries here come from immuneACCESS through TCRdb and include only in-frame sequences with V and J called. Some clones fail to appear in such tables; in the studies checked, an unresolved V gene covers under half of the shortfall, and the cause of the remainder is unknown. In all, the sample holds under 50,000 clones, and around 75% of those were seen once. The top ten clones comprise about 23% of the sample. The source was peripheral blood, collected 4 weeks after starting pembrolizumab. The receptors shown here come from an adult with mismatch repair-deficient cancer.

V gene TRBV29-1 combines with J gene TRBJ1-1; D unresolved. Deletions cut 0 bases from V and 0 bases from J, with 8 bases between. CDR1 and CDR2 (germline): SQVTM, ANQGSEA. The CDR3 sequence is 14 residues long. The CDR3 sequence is CSVEEGYLNTEAFF. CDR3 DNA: TGCAGCGTTGAAGAGGGGTATTTGAACACTGAAGCTTTCTTT.

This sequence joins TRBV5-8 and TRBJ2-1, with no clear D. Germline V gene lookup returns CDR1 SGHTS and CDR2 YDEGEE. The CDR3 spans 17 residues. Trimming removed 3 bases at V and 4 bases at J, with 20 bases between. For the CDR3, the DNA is TGTGCCAGCAGCTCGGTACGCATCTGGACCCATTACAATGAGCAGTTCTTC. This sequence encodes CASSSVRIWTHYNEQFF.

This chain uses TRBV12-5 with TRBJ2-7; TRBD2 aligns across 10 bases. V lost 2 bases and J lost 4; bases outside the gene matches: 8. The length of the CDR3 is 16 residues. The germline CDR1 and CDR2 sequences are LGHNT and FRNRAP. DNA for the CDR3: TGTGCTAGTGGTTTGTTACAAGGACTAGCGGTATACGAGCAGTACTTC. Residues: CASGLLQGLAVYEQYF.

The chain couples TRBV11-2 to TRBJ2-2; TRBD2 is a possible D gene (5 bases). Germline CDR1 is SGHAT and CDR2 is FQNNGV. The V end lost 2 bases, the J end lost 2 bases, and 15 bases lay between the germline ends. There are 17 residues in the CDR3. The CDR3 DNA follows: TGTGCCAGCAGCTTATCCGGGGTGGGTTATAACACCGGGGAGCTGTTTTTT. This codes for CASSLSGVGYNTGELFF.

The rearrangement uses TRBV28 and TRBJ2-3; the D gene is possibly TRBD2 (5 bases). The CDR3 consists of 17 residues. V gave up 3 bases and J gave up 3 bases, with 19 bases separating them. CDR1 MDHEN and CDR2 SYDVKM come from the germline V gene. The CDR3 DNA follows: TGTGCCAGCAGTTTCATCCTGCTAGCCGAGTTTACAGATACGCAGTATTTT. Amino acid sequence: CASSFILLAEFTDTQYF.

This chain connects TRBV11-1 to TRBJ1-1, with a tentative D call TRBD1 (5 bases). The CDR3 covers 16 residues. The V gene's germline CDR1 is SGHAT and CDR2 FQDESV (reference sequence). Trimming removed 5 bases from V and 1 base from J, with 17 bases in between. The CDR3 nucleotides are TGTGCCAGCAGCCCATATCGGGGACGGTCGAACACTGAAGCTTTCTTT. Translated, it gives CASSPYRGRSNTEAFF.

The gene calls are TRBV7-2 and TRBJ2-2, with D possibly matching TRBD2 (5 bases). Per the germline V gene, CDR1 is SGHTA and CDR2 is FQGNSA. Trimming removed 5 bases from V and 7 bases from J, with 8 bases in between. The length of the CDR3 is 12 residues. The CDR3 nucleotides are TGTGCCAGCAGCCGGACTGACGGGGAGCTGTTTTTT. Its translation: CASSRTDGELFF.

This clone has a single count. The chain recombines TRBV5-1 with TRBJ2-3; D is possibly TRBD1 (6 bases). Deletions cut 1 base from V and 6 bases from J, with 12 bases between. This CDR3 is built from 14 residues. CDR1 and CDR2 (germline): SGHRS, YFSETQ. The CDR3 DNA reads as TGCGCCAGCAGCTTGAGGGGGACGGATGATACGCAGTATTTT. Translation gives CASSLRGTDDTQYF.

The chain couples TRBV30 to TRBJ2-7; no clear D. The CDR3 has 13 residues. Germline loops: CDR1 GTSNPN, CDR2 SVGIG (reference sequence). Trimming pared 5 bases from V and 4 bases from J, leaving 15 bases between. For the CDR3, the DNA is TGTGCCTGGGGGTACCCAGCTTCTTACGAGCAGTACTTC. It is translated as CAWGYPASYEQYF.

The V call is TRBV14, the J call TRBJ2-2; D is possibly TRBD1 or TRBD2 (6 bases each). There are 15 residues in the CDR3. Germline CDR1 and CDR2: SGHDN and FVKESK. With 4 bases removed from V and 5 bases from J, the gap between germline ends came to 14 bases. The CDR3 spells CASSRMGGRTGELFF. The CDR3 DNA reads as TGTGCCAGCAGCCGAATGGGGGGCAGGACCGGGGAGCTGTTTTTT.

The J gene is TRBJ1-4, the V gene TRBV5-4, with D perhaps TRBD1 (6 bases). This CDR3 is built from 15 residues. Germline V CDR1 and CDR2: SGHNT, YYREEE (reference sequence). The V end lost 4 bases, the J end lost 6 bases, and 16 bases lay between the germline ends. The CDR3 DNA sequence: TGTGCCAGCAGCCCGCGAGGGGGAGGGGATGAAAAACTGTTTTTT. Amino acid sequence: CASSPRGGGDEKLFF.

In DNA form, the CDR3 reads TGTGCCAGCAGCGCGGGGCGGGGGACGCAATATGGCTACACCTTC. Translation gives CASSAGRGTQYGYTF. The chain couples TRBV11-3 to TRBJ1-2; possibly TRBD1 for D (5 bases). This CDR3 spans 15 amino acids. Trimming took 5 bases from V and 5 from J, leaving 18 bases between them. Germline values: CDR1 SGHNT, CDR2 YENEEA.

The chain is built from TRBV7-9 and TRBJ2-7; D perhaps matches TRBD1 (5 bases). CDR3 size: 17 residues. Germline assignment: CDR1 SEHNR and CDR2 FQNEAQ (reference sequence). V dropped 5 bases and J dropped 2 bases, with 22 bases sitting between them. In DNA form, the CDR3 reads TGTGCCAGCAGCCTTGCTTGGGCAGGGTCGGGTACCTACGAGCAGTACTTC. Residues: CASSLAWAGSGTYEQYF.

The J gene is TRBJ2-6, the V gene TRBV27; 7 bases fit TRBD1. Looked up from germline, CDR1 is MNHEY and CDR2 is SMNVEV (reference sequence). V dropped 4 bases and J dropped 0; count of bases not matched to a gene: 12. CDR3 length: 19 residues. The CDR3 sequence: CASSSLKTGLSSGANVLTF. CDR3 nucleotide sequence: TGTGCCAGCAGTTCACTCAAGACAGGGTTAAGCTCTGGGGCCAACGTCCTGACTTTC. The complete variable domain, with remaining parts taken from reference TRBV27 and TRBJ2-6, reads EAQVTQNPRYLITVTGKKLTVTCSQNMNHEYMSWYRQDPGLGLRQIYYSMNVEVTDKGDVPEGYKVSRKEKRNFPLILESPSPNQTSLYFCASSSLKTGLSSGANVLTFGAGSRLTVL.

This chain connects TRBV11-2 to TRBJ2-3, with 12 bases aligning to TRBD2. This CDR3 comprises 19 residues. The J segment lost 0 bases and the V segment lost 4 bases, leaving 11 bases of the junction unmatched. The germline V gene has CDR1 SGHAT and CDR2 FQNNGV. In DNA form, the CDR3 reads TGTGCCAGCAGCTCGTTCGGGCTAGCGGGAGGGCTTAGCACAGATACGCAGTATTTT. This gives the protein CASSSFGLAGGLSTDTQYF.

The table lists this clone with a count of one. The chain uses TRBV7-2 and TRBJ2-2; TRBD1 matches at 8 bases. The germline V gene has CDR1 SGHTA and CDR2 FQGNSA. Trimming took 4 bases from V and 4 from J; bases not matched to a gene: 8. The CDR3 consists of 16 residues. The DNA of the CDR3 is TGTGCCAGCAGCTCCGAGGGCAGGGGGCTCACCGGGGAGCTGTTTTTT. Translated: CASSSEGRGLTGELFF. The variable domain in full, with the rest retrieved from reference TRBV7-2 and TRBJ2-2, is GAGVSQSPSNKVTEKGKDVELRCDPISGHTALYWYRQSLGQGLEFLIYFQGNSAPDKSGLPSDRFSAERTGGSVSTLTIQRTQQEDSAVYLCASSSEGRGLTGELFFGEGSRLTVL.

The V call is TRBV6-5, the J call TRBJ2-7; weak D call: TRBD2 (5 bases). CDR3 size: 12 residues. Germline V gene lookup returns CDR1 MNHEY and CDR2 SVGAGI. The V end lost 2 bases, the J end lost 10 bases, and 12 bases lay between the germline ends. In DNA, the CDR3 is TGTGCCAGCAGTTACGGAACCGGGATCCAGTACTTC. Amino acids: CASSYGTGIQYF.

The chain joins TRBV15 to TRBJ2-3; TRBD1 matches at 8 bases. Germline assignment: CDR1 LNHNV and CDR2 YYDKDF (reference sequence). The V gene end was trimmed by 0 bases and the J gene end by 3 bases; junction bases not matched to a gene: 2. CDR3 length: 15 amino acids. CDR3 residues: CATSRDRGRTDTQYF. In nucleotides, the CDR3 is TGTGCCACCAGCAGAGACAGGGGGCGGACAGATACGCAGTATTTT.

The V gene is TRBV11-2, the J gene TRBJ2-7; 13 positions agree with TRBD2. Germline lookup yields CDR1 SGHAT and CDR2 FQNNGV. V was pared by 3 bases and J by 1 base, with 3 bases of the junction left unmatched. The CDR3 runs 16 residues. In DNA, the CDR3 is TGTGCCAGCAGCTTGGAACTAGCGGGAGGGTCCTACGAGCAGTACTTC. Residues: CASSLELAGGSYEQYF. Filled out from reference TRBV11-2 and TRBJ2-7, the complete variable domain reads EAGVAQSPRYKIIEKRQSVAFWCNPISGHATLYWYQQILGQGPKLLIQFQNNGVVDDSQLPKDRFSAERLKGVDSTLKIQPAKLEDSAVYLCASSLELAGGSYEQYFGPGTRLTVT.

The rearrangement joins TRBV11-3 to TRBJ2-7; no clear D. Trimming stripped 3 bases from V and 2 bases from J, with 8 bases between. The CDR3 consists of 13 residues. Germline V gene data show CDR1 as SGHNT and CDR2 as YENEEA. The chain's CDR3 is CASSLEPTYEQYF. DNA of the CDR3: TGTGCCAGCAGCTTGGAACCTACCTACGAGCAGTACTTC.

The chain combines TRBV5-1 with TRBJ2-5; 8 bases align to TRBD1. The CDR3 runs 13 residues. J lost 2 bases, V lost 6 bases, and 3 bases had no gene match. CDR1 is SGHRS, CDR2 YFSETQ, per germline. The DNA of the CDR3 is TGCGCCAGCAACCGGGACAGGCAAGAGACCCAGTACTTC. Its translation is CASNRDRQETQYF.

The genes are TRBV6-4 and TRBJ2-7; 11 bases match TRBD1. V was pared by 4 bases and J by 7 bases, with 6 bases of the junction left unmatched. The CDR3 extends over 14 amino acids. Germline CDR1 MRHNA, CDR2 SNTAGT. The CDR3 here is CASSAGTGGQEQYF. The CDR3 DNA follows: TGTGCCAGCAGTGCCGGGACAGGGGGTCAGGAGCAGTACTTC.

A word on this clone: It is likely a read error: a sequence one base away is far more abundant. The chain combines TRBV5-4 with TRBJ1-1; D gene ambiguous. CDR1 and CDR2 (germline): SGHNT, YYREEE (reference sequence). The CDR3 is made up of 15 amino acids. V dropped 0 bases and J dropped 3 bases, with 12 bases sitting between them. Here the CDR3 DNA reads TGTGCCAGCAGCTTGGGGGTCGGCGTCCACACTGAAGCTTTCTTT. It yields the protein CASSLGVGVHTEAFF.

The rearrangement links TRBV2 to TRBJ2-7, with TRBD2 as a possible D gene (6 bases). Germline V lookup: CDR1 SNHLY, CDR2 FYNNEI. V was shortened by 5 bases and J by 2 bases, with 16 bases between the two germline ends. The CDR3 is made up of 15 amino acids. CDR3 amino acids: CASSFRVSGPYEQYF. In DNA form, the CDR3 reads TGTGCCAGCAGTTTTCGGGTTAGCGGTCCCTACGAGCAGTACTTC.

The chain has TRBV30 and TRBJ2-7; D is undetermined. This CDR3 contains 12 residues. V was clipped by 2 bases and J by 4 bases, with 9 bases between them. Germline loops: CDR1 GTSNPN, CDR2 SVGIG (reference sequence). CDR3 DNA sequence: TGTGCCTGGAGTCATAACAAGTACGAGCAGTACTTC. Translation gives CAWSHNKYEQYF. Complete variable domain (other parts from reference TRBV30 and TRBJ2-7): SQTIHQWPATLVQPVGSPLSLECTVEGTSNPNLYWYRQAAGRGLQLLFYSVGIGQISSEVPQNLSASRPQDRQFILSSKKLLLSDSGFYLCAWSHNKYEQYFGPGTRLTVT.

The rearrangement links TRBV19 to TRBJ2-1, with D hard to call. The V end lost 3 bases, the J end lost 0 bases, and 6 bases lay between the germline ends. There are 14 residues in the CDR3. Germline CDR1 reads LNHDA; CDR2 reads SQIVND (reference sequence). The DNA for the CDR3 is TGTGCCAGTAGTATTGGGGTCTCCTACAATGAGCAGTTCTTC. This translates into CASSIGVSYNEQFF.